A single sample gave rise to the 5 T cell receptor beta chains below, sequenced in a study of blood T cell repertoires in COVID-19. TCRdb's copy holds only in-frame clones and misses some; the assay was immunoSEQ multiplex PCR. Among approximately 74,000 clones listed, 79% were seen once. The sequencing input was peripheral blood. These receptor sequences come from a man aged 60-69 years with acute or convalescent COVID-19.

The rearrangement links TRBV12-3 or TRBV12-4 to TRBJ2-7; the match to TRBD1 covers 8 bases. This CDR3 contains 13 residues. V was pared by 3 bases and J by 6 bases, with 4 bases of the junction left unmatched. CDR3 sequence reads: CASSLDRVAEQYF. In DNA form, the CDR3 reads TGTGCCAGCAGTTTGGACAGGGTGGCCGAGCAGTACTTC.

This clone has just one count. The chain joins TRBV5-1 to TRBJ2-1; D not certain. The germline CDR1 and CDR2 sequences are SGHRS and YFSETQ. V lost 0 bases and J lost 7, with 8 bases in between. This CDR3 is 13 amino acids long. The CDR3 sequence: CASSLATVNEQFF. The CDR3 coding sequence is TGCGCCAGCAGCTTGGCTACCGTGAATGAGCAGTTCTTC.

The rearrangement joins TRBV7-3 to TRBJ2-7; TRBD1 matches at 9 bases. Unmatched junction bases numbered 6, after V lost 5 bases and J lost 4 bases. CDR1 and CDR2 (germline): SGHTA, FQGTGA. CDR3 size: 14 residues. CDR3 loop: CASSPGQGRYEQYF. The DNA for the CDR3 is TGTGCCAGCAGCCCGGGACAGGGTCGGTACGAGCAGTACTTC.

The rearrangement joins TRBV9 to TRBJ1-3; D gene unclear. The ends were cut back, 4 bases at V and 9 bases at J, with 14 bases in the middle. The CDR3 sequence is 13 residues long. Germline V gives CDR1 SGDLS, CDR2 YYNGEE. The CDR3 DNA is TGTGCCAGCAGCCCCGGCGGGTGGAGCACCATATATTTT. Protein: CASSPGGWSTIYF. The whole variable domain, remainder taken from reference TRBV9 and TRBJ1-3, is DSGVTQTPKHLITATGQRVTLRCSPRSGDLSVYWYQQSLDQGLQFLIQYYNGEERAKGNILERFSAQQFPDLHSELNLSSLELGDSALYFCASSPGGWSTIYFGEGSWLTVV.

This clone was picked up one time. The gene calls are TRBV14 and TRBJ2-4; the D gene is possibly TRBD2 (6 bases). The CDR3 is made up of 15 amino acids. Germline V gives CDR1 SGHDN, CDR2 FVKESK. Trimming left V 1 base short and J 1 base short, with 8 bases between. CDR3 coding DNA: TGTGCCAGCAGCCAAGGCGGAGGGGCCAAAAACATTCAGTACTTC. Translated, it gives CASSQGGGAKNIQYF.